This TCR beta chain was profiled in a study of cytomegalovirus exposure and HLA in healthy donors. Whole-study results and caveats: The study recorded more than 150 TCR beta chains that were cytomegalovirus-associated.

In the case of this clone: Its antigen is unknown.

The PCR used 60 Vbeta and 13 Jbeta primers. Here immunoSEQ multiplex PCR was the method, and the copy in TCRdb shows in-frame clones only, minus some. The sample contains under 150,000 clones, around 71% of which appear only once. V gave up 10 bases and J gave up 0 bases, with 6 bases separating them. Germline CDR1 is WSHSY and CDR2 is SAAADI. This CDR3 contains 11 residues. J is TRBJ1-2 and V is TRBV10-2; D remains ambiguous. This TCR was sampled from a woman aged 55-70 years in good health and CMV-seropositive. The material sequenced was PBMCs. In nucleotides, the CDR3 is TGCGCCACCGGGACTAACTATGGCTACACCTTC. Translating gives CATGTNYGYTF.